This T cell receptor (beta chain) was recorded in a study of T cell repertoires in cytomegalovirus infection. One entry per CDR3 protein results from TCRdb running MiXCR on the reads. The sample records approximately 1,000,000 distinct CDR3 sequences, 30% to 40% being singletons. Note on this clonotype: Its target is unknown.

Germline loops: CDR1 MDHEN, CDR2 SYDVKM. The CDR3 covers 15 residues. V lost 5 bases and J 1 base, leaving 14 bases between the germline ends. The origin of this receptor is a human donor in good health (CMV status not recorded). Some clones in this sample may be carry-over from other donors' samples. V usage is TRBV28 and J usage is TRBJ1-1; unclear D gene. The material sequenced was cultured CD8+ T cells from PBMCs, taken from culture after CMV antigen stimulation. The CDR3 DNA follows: TGTGCCAGCAGTATGACGACCTTAGGGAACACTGAAGCTTTCTTT. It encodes CASSMTTLGNTEAFF. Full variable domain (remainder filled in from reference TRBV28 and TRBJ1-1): DVKVTQSSRYLVKRTGEKVFLECVQDMDHENMFWYRQDPGLGLRLIYFSYDVKMKEKGDIPEGYSVSREKKERFSLILESASTNQTSMYLCASSMTTLGNTEAFFGQGTRLTVV.